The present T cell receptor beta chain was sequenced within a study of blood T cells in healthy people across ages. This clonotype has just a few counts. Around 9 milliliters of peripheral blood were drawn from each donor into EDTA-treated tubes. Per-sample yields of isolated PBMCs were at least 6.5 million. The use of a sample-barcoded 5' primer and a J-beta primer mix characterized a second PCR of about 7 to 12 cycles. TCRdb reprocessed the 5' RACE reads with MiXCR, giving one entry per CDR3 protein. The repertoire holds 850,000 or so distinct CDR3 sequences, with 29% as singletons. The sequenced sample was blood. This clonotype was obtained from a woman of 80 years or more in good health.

The CDR3 sequence: CASSGGTAIGPQHF. The CDR3 DNA sequence: TGTGCCAGCAGTGGCGGGACAGCAATTGGGCCCCAGCATTTT. The rearrangement links TRBV3-1 to TRBJ1-5; 7 bases are a match to TRBD1. Germline lookup yields CDR1 LGHDT and CDR2 YNNKEL (reference sequence). V lost 6 bases, J lost 9 bases, and 11 bases stayed unmatched. This CDR3 has 14 residues. Based on the CDR3 plus reference TRBV3-1 and TRBJ1-5, the full variable domain is DTAVSQTPKYLVTQMGNDKSIKCEQNLGHDTMYWYKQDSKKFLKIMFSYNNKELIINETVPNRFSPKSPDKAHLNLHINSLELGDSAVYFCASSGGTAIGPQHFGDGTRLSIL.